This note documents a single T cell receptor beta chain sequence. As yet, its antigen is unknown. The entry originates in a study of cytomegalovirus exposure and HLA in healthy donors. Study-level results: About 90% or about 30% of the time was how often most TCR beta V segments were productive, according to an earlier analysis.

Primers: 60 Vbeta forward and 13 Jbeta reverse. The assay was immunoSEQ multiplex PCR, and TCRdb's table has in-frame clones only and misses some. Of approximately 110,000 clones detected, about four fifths appear once; the ten largest clones hold approximately 3.9%. The CDR3 totals 13 residues. With 10 bases removed from V and 4 bases from J, the gap between germline ends came to 15 bases. Germline V gene lookup returns CDR1 SGHNT and CDR2 YYREEE (reference sequence). The source of this sequence is a man in his forties in good health and CMV-seronegative. The sequenced sample consisted of PBMCs. V and J are TRBV5-4 and TRBJ1-3, with D uncertain. CDR3 nucleotides: TGTGCCGGCGGGGTCCAAGGGGGAAACACCATATATTTT. Amino acid sequence: CAGGVQGGNTIYF.